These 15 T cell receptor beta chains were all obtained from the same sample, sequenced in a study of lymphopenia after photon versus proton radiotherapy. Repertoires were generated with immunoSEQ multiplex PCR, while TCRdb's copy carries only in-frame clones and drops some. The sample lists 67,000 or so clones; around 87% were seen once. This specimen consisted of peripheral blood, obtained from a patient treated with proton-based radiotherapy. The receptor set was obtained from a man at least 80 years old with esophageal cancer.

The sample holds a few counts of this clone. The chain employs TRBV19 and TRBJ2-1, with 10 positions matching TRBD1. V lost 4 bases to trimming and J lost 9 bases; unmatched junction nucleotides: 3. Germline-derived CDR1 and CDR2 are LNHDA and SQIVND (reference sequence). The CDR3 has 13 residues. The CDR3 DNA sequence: TGTGCCAGTAGTAAGGGACAGGGGACTGAGCAGTTCTTC. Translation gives CASSKGQGTEQFF.

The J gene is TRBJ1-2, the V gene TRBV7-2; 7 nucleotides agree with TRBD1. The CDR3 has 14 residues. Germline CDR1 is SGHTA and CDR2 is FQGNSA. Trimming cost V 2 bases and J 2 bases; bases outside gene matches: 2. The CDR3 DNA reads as TGTGCCAGCAGCTTAAGGGGACAGAACTATGGCTACACCTTC. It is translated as CASSLRGQNYGYTF.

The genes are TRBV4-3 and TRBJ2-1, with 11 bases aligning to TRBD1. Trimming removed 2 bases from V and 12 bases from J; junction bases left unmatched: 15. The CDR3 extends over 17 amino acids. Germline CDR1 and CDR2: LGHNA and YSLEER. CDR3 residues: CASSQTTGQGATSRQFF. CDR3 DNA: TGCGCCAGCAGCCAAACCACCGGACAGGGGGCCACTTCGCGGCAGTTCTTC.

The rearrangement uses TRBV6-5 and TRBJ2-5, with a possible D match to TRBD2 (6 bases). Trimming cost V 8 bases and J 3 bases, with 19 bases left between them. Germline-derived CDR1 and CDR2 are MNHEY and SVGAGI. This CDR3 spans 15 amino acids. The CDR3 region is CASGTRGGGEETQYF. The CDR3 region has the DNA TGTGCCAGCGGTACAAGGGGAGGCGGGGAAGAGACCCAGTACTTC.

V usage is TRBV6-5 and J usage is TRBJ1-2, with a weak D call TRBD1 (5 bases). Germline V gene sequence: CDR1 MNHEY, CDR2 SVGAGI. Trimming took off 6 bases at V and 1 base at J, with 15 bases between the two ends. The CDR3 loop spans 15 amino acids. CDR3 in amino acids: CASRSDSSFNYGYTF. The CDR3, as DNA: TGTGCCAGCAGATCCGACAGCTCCTTTAACTATGGCTACACCTTC.

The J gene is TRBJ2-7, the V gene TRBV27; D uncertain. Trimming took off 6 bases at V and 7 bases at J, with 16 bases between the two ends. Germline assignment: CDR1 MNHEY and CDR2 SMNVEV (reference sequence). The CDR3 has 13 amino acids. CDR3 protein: CASSLPNSREQYF. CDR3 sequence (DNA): TGTGCCAGCAGCCTTCCAAACAGTAGGGAGCAGTACTTC.

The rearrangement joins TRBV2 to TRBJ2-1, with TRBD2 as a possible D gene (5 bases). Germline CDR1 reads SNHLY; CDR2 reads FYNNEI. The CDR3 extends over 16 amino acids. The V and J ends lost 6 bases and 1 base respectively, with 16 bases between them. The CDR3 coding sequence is TGTGCCAGCAGGAACGGGAAGTTGGGGTCCTACAATGAGCAGTTCTTC. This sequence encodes CASRNGKLGSYNEQFF.

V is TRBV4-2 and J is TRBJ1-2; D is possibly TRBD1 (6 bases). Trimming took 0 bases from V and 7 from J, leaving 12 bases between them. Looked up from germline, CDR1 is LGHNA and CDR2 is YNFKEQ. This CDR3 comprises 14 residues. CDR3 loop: CASSQETGLSGYTF. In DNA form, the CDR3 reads TGTGCCAGCAGCCAAGAAACAGGGCTGTCTGGCTACACCTTC.

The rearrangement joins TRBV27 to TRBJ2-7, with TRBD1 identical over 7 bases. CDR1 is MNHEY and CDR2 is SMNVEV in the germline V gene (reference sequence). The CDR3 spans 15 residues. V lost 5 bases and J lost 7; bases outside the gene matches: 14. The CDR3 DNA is TGTGCCAGCAGTCTAATGACAGGGCAAAACCTGGAGCAGTACTTC. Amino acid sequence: CASSLMTGQNLEQYF.

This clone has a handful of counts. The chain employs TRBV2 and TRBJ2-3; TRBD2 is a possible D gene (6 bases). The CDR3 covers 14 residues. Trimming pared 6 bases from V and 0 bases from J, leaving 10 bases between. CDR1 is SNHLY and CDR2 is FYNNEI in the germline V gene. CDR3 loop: CASSVAASTDTQYF. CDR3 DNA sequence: TGTGCCAGCAGCGTAGCGGCTAGCACAGATACGCAGTATTTT.

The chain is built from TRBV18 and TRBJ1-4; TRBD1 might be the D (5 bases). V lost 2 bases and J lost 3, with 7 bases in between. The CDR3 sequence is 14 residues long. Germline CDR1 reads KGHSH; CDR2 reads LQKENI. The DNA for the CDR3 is TGTGCCAGCTCACCAGGGGCGGCTAATGAAAAACTGTTTTTT. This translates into CASSPGAANEKLFF.

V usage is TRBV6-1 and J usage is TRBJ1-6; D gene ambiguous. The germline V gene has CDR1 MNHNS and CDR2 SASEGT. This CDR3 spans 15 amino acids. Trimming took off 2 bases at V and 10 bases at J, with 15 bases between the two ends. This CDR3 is CASSEWNEGGSPLHF. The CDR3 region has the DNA TGTGCCAGCAGTGAATGGAATGAGGGAGGGTCACCCCTCCACTTT.

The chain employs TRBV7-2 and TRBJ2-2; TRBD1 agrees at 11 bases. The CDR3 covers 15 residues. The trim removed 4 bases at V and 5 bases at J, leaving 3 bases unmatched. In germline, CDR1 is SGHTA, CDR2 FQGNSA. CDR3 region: CASSYGTGGTGELFF. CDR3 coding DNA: TGTGCCAGCAGCTACGGGACAGGGGGAACCGGGGAGCTGTTTTTT.

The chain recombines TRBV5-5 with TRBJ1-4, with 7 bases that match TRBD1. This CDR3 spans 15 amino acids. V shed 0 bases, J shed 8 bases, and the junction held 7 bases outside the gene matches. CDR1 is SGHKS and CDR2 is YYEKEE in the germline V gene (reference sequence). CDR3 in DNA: TGTGCCAGCAGCTTGGCTAGGACAGGCCCCGAAAAACTGTTTTTT. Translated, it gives CASSLARTGPEKLFF. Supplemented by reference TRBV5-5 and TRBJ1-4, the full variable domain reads DAGVTQSPTHLIKTRGQQVTLRCSPISGHKSVSWYQQVLGQGPQFIFQYYEKEERGRGNFPDRFSARQFPNYSSELNVNALLLGDSALYLCASSLARTGPEKLFFGSGTQLSVL.

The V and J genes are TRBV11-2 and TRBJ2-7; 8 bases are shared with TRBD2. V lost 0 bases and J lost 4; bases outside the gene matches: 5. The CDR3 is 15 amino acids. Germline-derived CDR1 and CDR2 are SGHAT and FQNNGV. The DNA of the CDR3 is TGTGCCAGCAGCTTAGACACGGGACTAGAGTACGAGCAGTACTTC. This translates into CASSLDTGLEYEQYF.